This is a list of T cell receptor beta chains from one sample in a study of post-analysis software for immune sequencing data. TCRdb processed the PCR reads anew with MiXCR; each CDR3 protein has one entry. The table includes roughly 800,000 distinct CDR3 sequences, 40% to 55% detected once. Sequenced sample: blood. These receptors all come from a girl aged 5-17 years with multiple sclerosis. Both conserved end residues are part of each CDR3. The D gene is left open where the match is weak. Expanded clones are given a class, and other clones once, few, many or no size at all.

>NA|TRBJ2-7|TRBV13|NA
TGTGCCAGCAGCTTAAGCCGTGTTTTCTACGAGCAGTACTTC
CASSLSRVFYEQYF
>NA|TRBJ1-2|TRBV4-3|few
TGCGCCAGCAGCCATCTTGGGGGGTTAGGATATGGCTACACCTTC
CASSHLGGLGYGYTF
>NA|TRBJ2-1|TRBV29-1|NA
TGCAGCGTTGATATCTTTACCAGCAATGAGCAGTTCTTC
CSVDIFTSNEQFF
>NA|TRBJ1-2|TRBV28|NA
TGTGCCAGCAGTTTACGTCGAGGACTGGGGGGCTACACCTTC
CASSLRRGLGGYTF
>NA|TRBJ1-1|TRBV7-9|few
TGTGCCAGCAGCTTACAGAAGAACACTGAAGCTTTCTTT
CASSLQKNTEAFF
>NA|TRBJ2-7|TRBV5-5|NA
TGTGCCAGCAGCATCTCCGGGGCTGACCTAAACTACGAGCAGTACTTC
CASSISGADLNYEQYF
>TRBD2|TRBJ2-2|TRBV4-1|few
TGCGCCAGCAGCCAAGTTGATCTGGGACTAGCGGCCGGGGAGCTGTTTTTT
CASSQVDLGLAAGELFF
>NA|TRBJ2-1|TRBV7-9|few
TGTGCCAGCAGCGATACTAGACCCTCCTACAATGAGCAGTTCTTC
CASSDTRPSYNEQFF
>NA|TRBJ1-2|TRBV11-3|few
TGTGCCAGCAGCCCCCGCTCGGGCAACTATGGCTACACCTTC
CASSPRSGNYGYTF
>TRBD1|TRBJ2-6|TRBV9|NA
TGTGCCAGCAGCGTAAGCAGGGGGACTGGGGCCAACGTCCTGACTTTC
CASSVSRGTGANVLTF
>NA|TRBJ1-2|TRBV7-2|NA
TGTGCCAGCAGCTTAGGACCTCGGGGAGGGGACAACTATGGCTACACCTTC
CASSLGPRGGDNYGYTF
>NA|TRBJ2-3|TRBV20-1|NA
TGCAGTGCTAGGATTCCAGGAGGGGCAGCCACAGATACGCAGTATTTT
CSARIPGGAATDTQYF
>TRBD2|TRBJ2-4|TRBV29-1|few
TGCAGCGTCAAAACTAGCGGGAGTGGGGAGCAGTACTTC
CSVKTSGSGEQYF
>NA|TRBJ2-5|TRBV6-5|NA
TGTGCCAGCAGTTACGTGTCTGGCAGGCCCCAAGAGACCCAGTACTTC
CASSYVSGRPQETQYF
>NA|TRBJ1-1|TRBV12-5|NA
TGTGCTAGTAAAGAGGGCCCTCAAGACGGGCATGAAGCTTTCTTT
CASKEGPQDGHEAFF
>TRBD1|TRBJ2-1|TRBV2|few
TGTGCCAGCAGCCCCGCGGGACAGGCCTCGTACAATGAGCAGTTCTTC
CASSPAGQASYNEQFF
>NA|TRBJ2-7|TRBV27|few
TGTGCCAGCAGTCTATCGGGCCCCTCGGGCGAGCAGTACTTC
CASSLSGPSGEQYF
>NA|TRBJ1-2|TRBV7-2|NA
TGTGCCAGCAGCGAAGGCAGCAGCGCTAACTATGGCTACACCTTC
CASSEGSSANYGYTF
>TRBD2|TRBJ2-3|TRBV20-1|few
TGCAGTGCTAGAGGGGCTAGCGGGGCTAGCACAGATACGCAGTATTTT
CSARGASGASTDTQYF
>NA|TRBJ2-7|TRBV18|NA
TGTGCCAGCTCACCACCGTCAGGGTACGAGCAGTACTTC
CASSPPSGYEQYF
>TRBD2|TRBJ2-1|TRBV29-1|NA
TGCAGCGTTGCCCCCCCAGCGGGAGGACTCGGTGAGCAGTTCTTC
CSVAPPAGGLGEQFF
>NA|TRBJ2-5|TRBV7-9|NA
TGTGCCAGCAGCTTAGACAGCTTCCAGAAGGAGTACTTC
CASSLDSFQKEYF
>NA|TRBJ2-5|TRBV5-1|NA
TGCGCCAGCAGCTCTTTGGGGGACCAAGAGACCCAGTACTTC
CASSSLGDQETQYF
>NA|TRBJ2-1|TRBV11-2|few
TGTGCCAGCAGCTCACGAACGGGACACGAGCAGTTCTTC
CASSSRTGHEQFF
>TRBD2|TRBJ2-3|TRBV6-5|few
TGTGCCAGCAGTAGACTAGCGGGAAAGGCAGATACGCAGTATTTT
CASSRLAGKADTQYF
>NA|TRBJ1-5|TRBV6-1|once
TGTGCCAGCAGTGGCATGGGTAGCAATCAGCCCCAGCATTTT
CASSGMGSNQPQHF
>NA|TRBJ1-1|TRBV12-3/TRBV12-4|few
TGTGCCAGCAGTTTAGGGCCTCAGGACCCGAACACTGAAGCTTTCTTT
CASSLGPQDPNTEAFF
>NA|TRBJ1-6|TRBV20-1|few
TGCAGTGCTAGAGGTCGGGGAGGAGATAATTCACCCCTCCACTTT
CSARGRGGDNSPLHF
>TRBD2|TRBJ2-1|TRBV12-3/TRBV12-4|NA
TGTGCCAGCAGAAAGGAACTAGCGGGGTCTGAGCAGTTCTTC
CASRKELAGSEQFF
>TRBD1|TRBJ2-2|TRBV7-2|once
TGTGCCAGCAGCCATGGACAGGGCCCGAACACCGGGGAGCTGTTTTTT
CASSHGQGPNTGELFF
>NA|TRBJ2-7|TRBV15|few
TGTGCCACCAGCGGGGCAGTCACCTACGAGCAGTACTTC
CATSGAVTYEQYF
>NA|TRBJ1-4|TRBV5-1|NA
TGCGCCAGCAGCTTGTTGACTAATGAAAAACTGTTTTTT
CASSLLTNEKLFF
>NA|TRBJ1-2|TRBV7-8|NA
TGTGCCAGCAGCCCGCGACAGGTCGTGCCTAGGGACTATGGCTACACCTTC
CASSPRQVVPRDYGYTF
>NA|TRBJ1-6|TRBV27|NA
TGTGCCAGCGGGGAATCCTATAATTCACCCCTCCACTTT
CASGESYNSPLHF
>NA|TRBJ1-4|TRBV7-9|many
TGTGCCAGCAGGCAGACTAATGAAAAACTGTTTTTT
CASRQTNEKLFF
>NA|TRBJ2-7|TRBV20-1|few
TGCAGTGCTAGAGATTCTGACTACGAGCAGTACTTC
CSARDSDYEQYF
>TRBD2|TRBJ2-5|TRBV5-5|NA
TGTGCCAGCGGCTTGTTGGGGGGGTTCAATCAAGAGACCCAGTACTTC
CASGLLGGFNQETQYF
>TRBD2|TRBJ2-1|TRBV7-6|NA
TGTGCCAGCAGCTTAGACCGAGACATGGGACTAGCGGGAAGGTCGAGCTCCTACAATGAGCAGTTCTTC
CASSLDRDMGLAGRSSSYNEQFF
>TRBD2|TRBJ2-1|TRBV6-5|NA
TGTGCCAGCAGTTACGCCACTAGCGGGAGGCGAAATGAGCAGTTCTTC
CASSYATSGRRNEQFF
>TRBD1|TRBJ2-7|TRBV4-3|few
TGCGCCAGCAGCCAAGATCTGGGCAGGGGGCTTGAGCAGTACTTC
CASSQDLGRGLEQYF
>TRBD1|TRBJ1-2|TRBV14|NA
TGTGCCAGCACCTCCCCTCGGACAGGGGGCATCTATGGCTACACCTTC
CASTSPRTGGIYGYTF
>NA|TRBJ2-5|TRBV7-9|NA
TGTGCCAGCAGCCTAGGGGGTGTTGGGGAGACCCCGTACTTC
CASSLGGVGETPYF
>TRBD1|TRBJ2-7|TRBV5-5|few
TGTGCCAGCAGACAAGGACAGGGGCGCTCCTACGAGCAGTACTTC
CASRQGQGRSYEQYF
>TRBD2|TRBJ2-5|TRBV20-1|NA
TGCAGTGCTATTTCCGGGAGGGCCGGGGAGACCCAGTACTTC
CSAISGRAGETQYF
>NA|TRBJ2-3|TRBV7-9|NA
TGTGCCAGCAGCCGCCTTGGGAGGTCCTGGGGCACAGATACGCAGTATTTT
CASSRLGRSWGTDTQYF
>TRBD1|TRBJ2-5|TRBV4-1|few
TGCGCCAGCAGCCAAGGAAGTAAAGGGACAGAACAAGAGACCCAGTACTTC
CASSQGSKGTEQETQYF